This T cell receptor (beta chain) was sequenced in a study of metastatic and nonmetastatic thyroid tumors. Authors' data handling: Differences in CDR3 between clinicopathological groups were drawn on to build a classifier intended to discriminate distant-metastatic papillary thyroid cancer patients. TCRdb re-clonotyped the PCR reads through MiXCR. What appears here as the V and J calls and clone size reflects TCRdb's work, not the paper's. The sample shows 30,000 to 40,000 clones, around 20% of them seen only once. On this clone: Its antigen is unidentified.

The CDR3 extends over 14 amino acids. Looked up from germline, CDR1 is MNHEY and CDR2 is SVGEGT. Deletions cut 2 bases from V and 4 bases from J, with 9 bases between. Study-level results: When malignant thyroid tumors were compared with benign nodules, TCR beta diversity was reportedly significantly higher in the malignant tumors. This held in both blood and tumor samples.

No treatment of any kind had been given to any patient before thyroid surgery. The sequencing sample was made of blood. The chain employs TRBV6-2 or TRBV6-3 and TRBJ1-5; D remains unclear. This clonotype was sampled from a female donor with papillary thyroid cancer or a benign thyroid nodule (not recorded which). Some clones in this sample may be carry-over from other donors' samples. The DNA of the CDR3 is TGTGCCAGCAGTTACCGTGGGGAGAATCAGCCCCAGCATTTT. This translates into CASSYRGENQPQHF.